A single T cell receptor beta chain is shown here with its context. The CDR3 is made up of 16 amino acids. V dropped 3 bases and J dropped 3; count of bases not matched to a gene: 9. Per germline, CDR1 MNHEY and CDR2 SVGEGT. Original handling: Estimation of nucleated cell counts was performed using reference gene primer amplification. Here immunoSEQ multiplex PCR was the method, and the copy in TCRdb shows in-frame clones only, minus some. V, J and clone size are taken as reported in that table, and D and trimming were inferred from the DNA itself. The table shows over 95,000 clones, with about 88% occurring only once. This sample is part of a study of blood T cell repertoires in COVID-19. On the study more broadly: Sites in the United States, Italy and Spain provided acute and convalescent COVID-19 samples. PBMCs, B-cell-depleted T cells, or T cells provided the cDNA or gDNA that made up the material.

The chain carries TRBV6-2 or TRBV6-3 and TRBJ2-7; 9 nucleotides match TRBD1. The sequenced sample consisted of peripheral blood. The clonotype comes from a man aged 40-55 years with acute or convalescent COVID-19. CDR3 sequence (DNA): TGTGCCAGCAGTTATCCGGACAGGGGCGAAATCTACGAGCAGTACTTC. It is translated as CASSYPDRGEIYEQYF.